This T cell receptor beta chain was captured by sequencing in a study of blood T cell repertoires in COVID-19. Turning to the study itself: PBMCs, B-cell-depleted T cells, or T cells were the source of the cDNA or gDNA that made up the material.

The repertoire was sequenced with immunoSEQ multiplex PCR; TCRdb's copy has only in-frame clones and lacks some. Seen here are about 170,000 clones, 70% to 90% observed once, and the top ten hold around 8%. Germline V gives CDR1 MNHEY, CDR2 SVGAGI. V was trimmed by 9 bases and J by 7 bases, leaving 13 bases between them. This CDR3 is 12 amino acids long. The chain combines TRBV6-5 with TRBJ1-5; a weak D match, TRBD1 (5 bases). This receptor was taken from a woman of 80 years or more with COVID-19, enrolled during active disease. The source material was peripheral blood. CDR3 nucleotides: TGTGCCAGGGGACTAACTAGGCAGCCCCAGCATTTT. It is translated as CARGLTRQPQHF.